These 10 T cell receptor beta chains came from one sample sequenced in a study of beta chain features in type 1 diabetes. What was sequenced were expressed TCRB transcripts, since all of the isolated RNA had been reverse transcribed. Measured with immunoSEQ multiplex PCR; TCRdb has only the in-frame clones, and not every one. The repertoire includes around 340,000 clones, under 8.5% of them detected once, and less than 0.45% sits in the top ten. The sample taken for sequencing was central memory CD4+ T cells from blood. These receptors were collected from a young woman in good health.

This chain links TRBV10-1 with TRBJ2-3; TRBD1 aligns across 10 bases. The CDR3 totals 16 residues. Trimming cost V 6 bases and J 3 bases; bases outside gene matches: 9. Germline values: CDR1 WNHNN, CDR2 SYGVQD (reference sequence). The CDR3 nucleotides read TGCGCCAGCAGCCGCGGGACAGGGGTGTTTACAGATACGCAGTATTTT. Its translation is CASSRGTGVFTDTQYF.

This clone has at least ten counts. This sequence joins TRBV14 and TRBJ1-5; the D is unclear. The germline V and J ends were trimmed by 2 bases and 8 bases, with 10 bases remaining between them. The CDR3 is 13 amino acids. The germline V gene encodes CDR1 SGHDN and CDR2 FVKESK. CDR3 nucleotides: TGTGCCAGCAGCCAATTCCGGGGAGAGCCCCAGCATTTT. Translating it yields CASSQFRGEPQHF.

The chain uses TRBV11-2 and TRBJ2-5; TRBD2 matches 7 bases. In germline, CDR1 is SGHAT, CDR2 FQNNGV. The V segment lost 10 bases and the J segment 1 base; nucleotides outside the gene matches: 6. The CDR3 spans 13 residues. CDR3 DNA: TGTGCCACCTCAGGGAGGGGCCAAGAGACCCAGTACTTC. Translation: CATSGRGQETQYF.

V is TRBV7-8 and J is TRBJ1-1, with D unclear. This CDR3 contains 18 residues. Trimming shortened V by 3 bases and J by 1 base, and 21 bases separated the two germline ends. Germline loops: CDR1 SGHVS, CDR2 FQNEAQ. The CDR3 coding sequence is TGTGCCAGCAGCTTTAGGTGGGGAGCGCACGCTACGAACACTGAAGCTTTCTTT. This translates into CASSFRWGAHATNTEAFF. The full variable domain, its missing parts supplied by reference TRBV7-8 and TRBJ1-1, is GAGVSQSPRYKVAKRGQDVALRCDPISGHVSLFWYQQALGQGPEFLTYFQNEAQLDKSGLPSDRFFAERPEGSVSTLKIQRTQQEDSAVYLCASSFRWGAHATNTEAFFGQGTRLTVV.

The chain combines TRBV10-2 with TRBJ2-7, with D possibly matching TRBD2 (5 bases). Between the trimmed V and J ends, which lost 7 bases and 4 bases, there was a span of 11 bases. This CDR3 has 12 amino acids. Germline assignment: CDR1 WSHSY and CDR2 SAAADI. The CDR3 DNA is TGCGCCAGCACGGATGCGGGTTACGAGCAGTACTTC. Translated: CASTDAGYEQYF.

In this sample, this clone turned up many times. This chain uses TRBV13 with TRBJ2-2; the match to TRBD2 covers 7 bases. V dropped 5 bases and J dropped 7; count of bases not matched to a gene: 13. Germline loops: CDR1 PRHDT, CDR2 FYEKMQ (reference sequence). The CDR3 covers 16 residues. The CDR3 reads CASSLYWTSVRGELFF. In DNA, the CDR3 is TGTGCCAGCAGCCTCTACTGGACTAGTGTTCGCGGGGAGCTGTTTTTT.

This clone came up a few times. The rearrangement links TRBV28 to TRBJ2-5, with D hard to call. Looked up from germline, CDR1 is MDHEN and CDR2 is SYDVKM. V was trimmed by 4 bases and J by 4 bases, leaving 7 bases between them. This CDR3 region has 12 residues. In nucleotides, the CDR3 is TGTGCCAGCAGTTCGGGTGGAGAGACCCAGTACTTC. Translating gives CASSSGGETQYF.

J is TRBJ1-1 and V is TRBV4-3; 7 nucleotides match TRBD1. This CDR3 spans 11 amino acids. Germline CDR1 is LGHNA and CDR2 is YSLEER. V gave up 1 base and J gave up 10 bases; unmatched junction bases: 0. Here the CDR3 reads CASSQGTGAFF. The DNA of the CDR3 is TGCGCCAGCAGCCAAGGGACAGGAGCTTTCTTT.

Only a few counts were recorded for this clone. This chain links TRBV6-5 with TRBJ2-7; tentatively, D is TRBD1 or TRBD2 (5 bases each). CDR3 length: 15 residues. Germline V CDR1 and CDR2: MNHEY, SVGAGI. Trimming removed 2 bases from V and 3 bases from J, with 14 bases in between. The CDR3 sequence: CASSYGLGEYYEQYF. DNA of the CDR3: TGTGCCAGCAGTTACGGATTGGGGGAGTACTACGAGCAGTACTTC.

The J gene is TRBJ2-5, the V gene TRBV6-5, with 7 nucleotides matching TRBD2. CDR1 is MNHEY and CDR2 is SVGAGI in the germline V gene. After removal of 6 bases from V and 5 bases from J, the junction contained 6 bases not matched to a gene. This CDR3 comprises 13 residues. Here the CDR3 DNA reads TGTGCCAGCAGCGGCGGGAGCTCGGAGACCCAGTACTTC. It specifies CASSGGSSETQYF.